A selection of T cell receptor beta chains follows, all from one sample in a study of blood T cell repertoires in COVID-19. Assay: immunoSEQ multiplex PCR; the TCRdb copy retains only in-frame clones and omits some. Among about 220,000 clones listed, more than 70% were seen once. Sequences were obtained from peripheral blood. These receptors all come from a human donor in a cohort sampled during active COVID-19. CDR3s include the opening cysteine and the closing phenylalanine or tryptophan. D genes are given only for firm matches. Part of the rows lack a size; the others show once, few, many or a class for expanded clones.

TRBV2,-,-,TRBJ1-1,TGTGCCAGCAGCCGAGAGAACACTGAAGCTTTCTTT,CASSRENTEAFF
TRBV2,-,few,TRBJ1-2,TGTGCCAGCAGTGAATCGGGGGATGGCTACACCTTC,CASSESGDGYTF
TRBV6-5,TRBD1,once,TRBJ2-5,TGTGCCAGCAGCCCCACGGGACAGGGTGTGGAGACCCAGTACTTC,CASSPTGQGVETQYF
TRBV7-6,TRBD1,once,TRBJ1-2,TGTGCCAGCAGCTCGGGACAGGGGACGTATGGCTACACCTTC,CASSSGQGTYGYTF
TRBV2,TRBD2,-,TRBJ2-1,TGTGCCAGCAGGGGACTAGCGGGGGCCGAGCAGTTCTTC,CASRGLAGAEQFF
TRBV6-1,TRBD2,-,TRBJ2-3,TGTGCCAGCAGTGAAGCCCTCTTCCTAGCGGGAGCGGAAGATACGCAGTATTTT,CASSEALFLAGAEDTQYF
TRBV7-2,-,-,TRBJ2-7,TGTGCCAGCAGCTCCTCACCTTACACGGAGGGCGAGCAGTACTTC,CASSSSPYTEGEQYF
TRBV15,-,once,TRBJ2-5,TGTGCCACCAGCAGAGATGCGGCCTCCCGGGAGACCCAGTACTTC,CATSRDAASRETQYF
TRBV6-2/TRBV6-3,TRBD2,-,TRBJ2-5,TGTGCCAGCAGCCGCCGGGGGGGCTGGGAGACCCAGTACTTC,CASSRRGGWETQYF
TRBV29-1,-,many,TRBJ1-5,TGCAGCGTTGGGGGACAAAATCAGCCCCAGCATTTT,CSVGGQNQPQHF
TRBV28,-,-,TRBJ1-2,TGTGCCAGCAGTTTTAGGGGGATAGGCTACACCTTC,CASSFRGIGYTF
TRBV6-6,-,-,TRBJ2-1,TGTGCCAGCAGCAGCCCTCGGGGTCGGGATGAGCAGTTCTTC,CASSSPRGRDEQFF
TRBV10-1,TRBD1,-,TRBJ2-5,TGCGCCAGCAGTGAATACAGGGGTGAGACCCAGTACTTC,CASSEYRGETQYF
TRBV19,TRBD2,-,TRBJ2-1,TGTGCCAGTAGTATCGAGCGGGGGGGCAATGAGCAGTTCTTC,CASSIERGGNEQFF
TRBV19,TRBD1,-,TRBJ1-1,TGTGCCAGTAGTCGACAGGGGGACACTGAAGCTTTCTTT,CASSRQGDTEAFF
TRBV5-4,TRBD2,-,TRBJ2-1,TGTGCCAGCAGTCGGGGACTAGCGGAGTACAATGAGCAGTTCTTC,CASSRGLAEYNEQFF
TRBV5-4,TRBD2,-,TRBJ2-5,TGTGCCAGCAGCAAAGGGACTAGCGGAGACCGGGAGACCCAGTACTTC,CASSKGTSGDRETQYF
TRBV18,TRBD2,-,TRBJ2-1,TGTGCCAGCTCCCACGGGACTAGCGGGAGTTCGGAGCAGTTCTTC,CASSHGTSGSSEQFF
TRBV7-9,-,-,TRBJ2-3,TGTGCCAGCACGTGGGGCGACACAGATACGCAGTATTTT,CASTWGDTDTQYF
TRBV28,-,-,TRBJ2-2,TGTGCCAGCACCTCCGGAGACACCGGGGAGCTGTTTTTT,CASTSGDTGELFF
TRBV18,TRBD1,few,TRBJ1-6,TGTGCCAGCTCCCCCGGGACAGGGGGCGCGGATAATTCACCCCTCCACTTT,CASSPGTGGADNSPLHF
TRBV11-3,TRBD2,-,TRBJ2-3,TGTGCCAGCAGCCCAGGACTAGCCCGCGGCACAGATACGCAGTATTTT,CASSPGLARGTDTQYF
TRBV5-1,-,once,TRBJ2-7,TGCGCCAGCAGCTTGCGTAGGGACATCTCCTACGAGCAGTACTTC,CASSLRRDISYEQYF
TRBV28,-,-,TRBJ1-3,TGTGCCAGCAGTTGGACAGTCCTTGGAAACACCATATATTTT,CASSWTVLGNTIYF
TRBV19,TRBD1,-,TRBJ2-1,TGTGCCAGTAGTAAGGGACAGCTGGACGATGAGCAGTTCTTC,CASSKGQLDDEQFF
TRBV9,TRBD2,-,TRBJ2-3,TGTGCCAGCAGGGGCTCCTCGGGGGGAAACACAGATACGCAGTATTTT,CASRGSSGGNTDTQYF
TRBV27,-,once,TRBJ2-2,TGTGCCAGCAGTTTATCGCGGGGTAACACCGGGGAGCTGTTTTTT,CASSLSRGNTGELFF
TRBV29-1,-,-,TRBJ2-5,TGCAGCGTTGATCTGGCTAGCGCAGCATTTAAAGAGACCCAGTACTTC,CSVDLASAAFKETQYF
TRBV6-5,-,-,TRBJ1-1,TGTGCCAGCAGGACACAGGGGAACACTGAAGCTTTCTTT,CASRTQGNTEAFF
TRBV27,-,once,TRBJ1-1,TGTGCCAGCAGTCTTATAGGAGGGGCTGAAGCTTTCTTT,CASSLIGGAEAFF
TRBV9,-,once,TRBJ1-3,TGTGCCAGCAGCGTTAGTGGAAACACCATATATTTT,CASSVSGNTIYF
TRBV19,-,-,TRBJ1-4,TGTGCCAGTAGTGAGTCTGCCCGAAGGACAGTGGGCGAAAAACTGTTTTTT,CASSESARRTVGEKLFF
TRBV3-1/TRBV3-2,-,-,TRBJ2-2,TGTGCCAGCAGCCCCCCTTACGGTGCCGGGGAGCTGTTTTTT,CASSPPYGAGELFF
TRBV5-1,TRBD1,-,TRBJ2-7,TGCGCCAGCAGTTCCGTCGGGACAGGGTCCGAGCAGTACTTC,CASSSVGTGSEQYF
TRBV2,-,-,TRBJ2-2,TGTGCCAGCAGTGAGGGGAGGAGCCCAAACACCGGGGAGCTGTTTTTT,CASSEGRSPNTGELFF
TRBV28,TRBD2,-,TRBJ2-7,TGTGCCAGCAGGCGACTAGCGGGAGCCAACGAGCAGTACTTC,CASRRLAGANEQYF
TRBV25-1,TRBD1,few,TRBJ2-7,TGTGCCAGCAGTGAAGAGGGACAGATCTACGAGCAGTACTTC,CASSEEGQIYEQYF
TRBV6-5,-,-,TRBJ1-2,TGTGCCAGCACCGCCAGGGGCAATGGCTACACCTTC,CASTARGNGYTF
TRBV3-1/TRBV3-2,-,-,TRBJ1-5,TGTGCCAGCAGCCAAGACGTACAGAGCAATCAGCCCCAGCATTTT,CASSQDVQSNQPQHF
TRBV6-5,-,-,TRBJ1-1,TGTGCCAGCAGTTATACCGGGAACACTGAAGCTTTCTTT,CASSYTGNTEAFF
TRBV6-1,TRBD1,-,TRBJ1-2,TGTGCCAGCAGTGAGATCGGGGGAACAGGGGGGCTCTTCACCTTC,CASSEIGGTGGLFTF
TRBV2,-,-,TRBJ2-3,TGTGCCAGCAGGGGCGGGCTAGAAACAGATACGCAGTATTTT,CASRGGLETDTQYF
TRBV7-2,-,-,TRBJ1-2,TGTGCCAGCAGCTTAACGGCAGGTGGGCAAGCTAACTATGGCTACACCTTC,CASSLTAGGQANYGYTF
TRBV7-9,TRBD2,-,TRBJ2-7,TGTGCCAGCAGCCCGATCGGGGGGGCGTGGGAGCAGTACTTC,CASSPIGGAWEQYF
TRBV7-2,TRBD1,-,TRBJ1-3,TGTGCCAGCAGCTTAGCGACAGGGGACACCATATATTTT,CASSLATGDTIYF
TRBV7-2,-,-,TRBJ1-2,TGTGCCAGCAGCTTCAGGGCTTCGAACTATGGCTACACCTTC,CASSFRASNYGYTF
TRBV9,-,once,TRBJ2-1,TGTGCCAGCAGCCCCCGGAGCTCCTACAATGAGCAGTTCTTC,CASSPRSSYNEQFF
TRBV28,-,-,TRBJ2-2,TGTGCCAGCAGTTTGGTAACTAGCAATGAGAACACCGGGGAGCTGTTTTTT,CASSLVTSNENTGELFF
TRBV28,TRBD1,-,TRBJ1-3,TGTGCCAGCAGTTGGACAGGGGCGAACACCATATATTTT,CASSWTGANTIYF
TRBV2,-,once,TRBJ1-5,TGTGCCAGCAGAGACTCTAACCAACAGCCCCAGCATTTT,CASRDSNQQPQHF
TRBV2,-,-,TRBJ2-2,TGTGCCAGCAGTCTCTATAGCACCGGGGAGCTGTTTTTT,CASSLYSTGELFF
TRBV12-2,-,-,TRBJ1-2,TGTGCAAGTCGCCGGGGGACAGGGGGTGGCTACACCTTC,CASRRGTGGGYTF
TRBV5-1,-,-,TRBJ1-4,TGCGCCAGCAGCCCCGGACAGAGCAATGAAAAACTGTTTTTT,CASSPGQSNEKLFF
TRBV7-9,TRBD1,-,TRBJ2-1,TGTGCCAGCAGCCTCCGGGGGACAGGGGGCATCCGCGAGCAGTTCTTC,CASSLRGTGGIREQFF
TRBV2,-,-,TRBJ1-4,TGTGCCAGCAAACAAGGGAGCAGGCTTAATGAAAAACTGTTTTTT,CASKQGSRLNEKLFF